These 32 T cell receptor beta chains were sequenced from one sample in a study of T cell repertoires in cytomegalovirus infection. TCRdb reprocessed the reads via MiXCR and lists one record per CDR3 protein. The sample carries about 98,000 distinct CDR3 sequences, 16% recorded once. The sample taken for sequencing was PBMCs. Source of these receptors: a human donor in good health (CMV status not recorded). Some clones in this sample may be carry-over from other donors' samples.

The table lists this clonotype with many counts. V is TRBV7-8 and J is TRBJ2-7; 9 positions match TRBD1. The germline V gene has CDR1 SGHVS and CDR2 FQNEAQ. With 4 bases clipped from V and 4 bases from J, the junction kept 11 bases outside the gene matches. CDR3 length: 16 residues. CDR3 residues: CASSSRTGAVEYEQYF. The CDR3 nucleotides are TGTGCCAGCAGCTCCCGGACAGGGGCAGTGGAGTACGAGCAGTACTTC.

This clonotype was observed a few times. The V call is TRBV7-9, the J call TRBJ2-5, with TRBD1 identical over 8 bases. The V segment lost 3 bases and the J segment 2 bases; nucleotides outside the gene matches: 5. Germline-derived CDR1 and CDR2 are SEHNR and FQNEAQ (reference sequence). This CDR3 is built from 15 residues. The DNA for the CDR3 is TGTGCCAGCAGCTTCGGACAGGGTACTCAAGAGACCCAGTACTTC. It yields the protein CASSFGQGTQETQYF.

This sequence joins TRBV7-8 and TRBJ2-5, with a weak D call TRBD1 (6 bases). V was shortened by 4 bases and J by 1 base, with 13 bases between the two germline ends. Looked up from germline, CDR1 is SGHVS and CDR2 is FQNEAQ. The CDR3 has 15 residues. The CDR3 loop is CASSSYGQTQETQYF. CDR3 bases: TGTGCCAGCAGCTCTTACGGACAGACCCAAGAGACCCAGTACTTC.

This clonotype came up a few times. This chain uses TRBV2 with TRBJ2-4; D gene ambiguous. This CDR3 is built from 14 residues. V gave up 6 bases and J gave up 0 bases, with 9 bases separating them. Germline CDR1 is SNHLY and CDR2 is FYNNEI. The CDR3 sequence is CASRTFLAKNIQYF. The CDR3, as DNA: TGTGCCAGCAGGACGTTTCTAGCCAAAAACATTCAGTACTTC.

The V call is TRBV6-1, the J call TRBJ1-2, with no clear D. The CDR3 covers 15 residues. The V end lost 2 bases, the J end lost 1 base, and 11 bases lay between the germline ends. CDR1 and CDR2 from the germline V gene are MNHNS and SASEGT. CDR3 amino acids: CASSERSILNYGYTF. Written as DNA, the CDR3 is TGTGCCAGCAGTGAACGCAGTATTCTTAACTATGGCTACACCTTC.

The J gene is TRBJ2-2, the V gene TRBV20-1, with 11 nucleotides matching TRBD2. The CDR3 totals 17 residues. The V segment lost 1 base and the J segment 1 base; nucleotides outside the gene matches: 5. CDR1 DFQATT and CDR2 SNEGSKA come from the germline V gene (reference sequence). The CDR3: CSARVLAGDLNTGELFF. The CDR3 coding sequence is TGCAGTGCTAGAGTACTAGCGGGGGACTTGAACACCGGGGAGCTGTTTTTT.

This clonotype has just a few counts. The chain is built from TRBV27 and TRBJ1-1; TRBD1 matches 11 bases. The CDR3 contains 15 residues. Germline CDR1 MNHEY, CDR2 SMNVEV (reference sequence). The V and J ends lost 5 bases and 4 bases, in that order; junction bases with no gene match: 6. The CDR3 bases are TGTGCCAGCAGTCCGCGGGACAGGGGGGGCACTGAAGCTTTCTTT. It is translated as CASSPRDRGGTEAFF.

This clonotype was picked up many times. The chain is built from TRBV12-3 or TRBV12-4 and TRBJ1-1, with 7 positions matching TRBD1. This CDR3 has 13 residues. CDR3 loop: CVSDGQENTEAFF. Written as DNA, the CDR3 is TGTGTCTCAGACGGACAGGAGAACACTGAAGCTTTCTTT.

This clonotype was recorded a few times. The chain employs TRBV19 and TRBJ2-1; the D call may be TRBD1 or TRBD2 (5 bases each). CDR1 and CDR2 from the germline V gene are LNHDA and SQIVND (reference sequence). V lost 7 bases, J lost 4 bases, and 11 bases lay in between. CDR3 length equals 13 residues. Written as DNA, the CDR3 is TGTGCCAGTATGGGACGGGTATACAATGAGCAGTTCTTC. Encoded protein: CASMGRVYNEQFF.

Only a few counts were recorded for this clonotype. The chain links TRBV11-2 to TRBJ1-1; maybe TRBD1 (6 bases). Germline V gives CDR1 SGHAT, CDR2 FQNNGV. The V and J ends lost 5 bases and 3 bases respectively, with 13 bases between them. This CDR3 has 14 amino acids. This chain's CDR3 is CASSQGDTHTEAFF. CDR3 bases: TGTGCCAGCAGCCAAGGGGACACCCACACTGAAGCTTTCTTT.

V and J are TRBV18 and TRBJ2-2; D possibly corresponds to TRBD1 (6 bases). Per the germline V gene, CDR1 is KGHSH and CDR2 is LQKENI. V lost 3 bases, J lost 1 base, and 9 bases lay in between. CDR3 length: 15 residues. The CDR3 reads CASSPSTGNTGELFF. The CDR3 nucleotides are TGTGCCAGCTCACCGTCGACAGGGAACACCGGGGAGCTGTTTTTT.

This clonotype came up a few times. This chain connects TRBV27 to TRBJ2-5; D might be TRBD2 (5 bases). Between the trimmed V and J ends, which lost 4 bases and 5 bases, there was a span of 17 bases. The V gene's germline CDR1 is MNHEY and CDR2 SMNVEV (reference sequence). The CDR3 length is 15 residues. CDR3 in amino acids: CASSSPLERSETQYF. CDR3 sequence (DNA): TGTGCCAGCAGTTCACCCCTGGAGCGGTCGGAGACCCAGTACTTC.

Ten or more counts support this clonotype. The chain uses TRBV7-3 and TRBJ2-7; TRBD2 matches 8 bases. The J segment lost 7 bases and the V segment lost 6 bases, leaving 14 bases of the junction unmatched. The CDR3 length is 15 residues. Per germline, CDR1 SGHTA and CDR2 FQGTGA. CDR3 in amino acids: CASRASAGGDSEQYF. The CDR3, as DNA: TGTGCCAGCAGGGCTTCGGCGGGGGGTGATAGTGAGCAGTACTTC.

The chain has TRBV15 and TRBJ1-2, with 8 bases aligning to TRBD1. V lost 3 bases, J lost 5 bases, and 2 bases stayed unmatched. CDR1 and CDR2 from the germline V gene are LNHNV and YYDKDF (reference sequence). CDR3 size: 13 residues. CDR3 in DNA: TGTGCCACCAGCAGTGGACAGGGTTATGGCTACACCTTC. This sequence encodes CATSSGQGYGYTF.

This clonotype was seen ten or more times. The V call is TRBV7-2, the J call TRBJ2-5; a possible D gene is TRBD2 (7 bases). Per the germline V gene, CDR1 is SGHTA and CDR2 is FQGNSA. This CDR3 has 14 amino acids. Trimming stripped 4 bases from V and 0 bases from J, with 9 bases between. DNA of the CDR3: TGTGCCAGCAGCTCGGGGGGCAACCAAGAGACCCAGTACTTC. Encoded protein: CASSSGGNQETQYF. Full variable domain (missing parts from reference TRBV7-2 and TRBJ2-5): GAGVSQSPSNKVTEKGKDVELRCDPISGHTALYWYRQSLGQGLEFLIYFQGNSAPDKSGLPSDRFSAERTGGSVSTLTIQRTQQEDSAVYLCASSSGGNQETQYFGPGTRLLVL.

This clonotype was seen at least ten times. J is TRBJ1-2 and V is TRBV6-1; 7 bases line up with TRBD1. V shed 8 bases and J 3 bases; nucleotides not matched to a gene: 3. Germline V gene sequence: CDR1 MNHNS, CDR2 SASEGT. The CDR3 has 12 amino acids. The CDR3 sequence: CASYRGDYGYTF. The DNA of the CDR3 is TGTGCCAGCTACAGGGGCGACTATGGCTACACCTTC.

The genes are TRBV19 and TRBJ1-1; D unclear. V lost 5 bases and J 4 bases, leaving 17 bases between the germline ends. The CDR3 totals 15 residues. Germline assignment: CDR1 LNHDA and CDR2 SQIVND (reference sequence). DNA for the CDR3: TGTGCCAGTAGTCCTCGAACCTTGGTGAGCACTGAAGCTTTCTTT. Residues: CASSPRTLVSTEAFF.

A note on this clonotype: This may come from a read error, since a much larger clone is one base off. The chain joins TRBV7-2 to TRBJ2-1; 10 positions agree with TRBD2. Germline loops: CDR1 SGHTA, CDR2 FQGNSA. The V gene end was trimmed by 6 bases and the J gene end by 5 bases; junction bases not matched to a gene: 13. The CDR3 is 17 amino acids. In DNA form, the CDR3 reads TGTGCCAGCAGACGACCCCGGACTAGCGGTGCCGACAATGAGCAGTTCTTC. Translating it yields CASRRPRTSGADNEQFF.

J is TRBJ2-5 and V is TRBV12-3 or TRBV12-4; D gene ambiguous. This CDR3 contains 13 residues. Trimming cost V 3 bases and J 0 bases, with 5 bases left between them. For the CDR3, the DNA is TGTGCCAGCAGTTTTGGGGACCAAGAGACCCAGTACTTC. This translates into CASSFGDQETQYF.

This clonotype was detected many times. The V gene is TRBV7-2, the J gene TRBJ2-3, with 11 bases lining up with TRBD2. The germline V gene has CDR1 SGHTA and CDR2 FQGNSA. The V and J ends lost 1 base and 5 bases, in that order; junction bases with no gene match: 5. This CDR3 has 16 amino acids. CDR3 DNA sequence: TGTGCCAGCAGCTTAGTGCTAGCGGGGGGAAGAGATACGCAGTATTTT. Protein sequence: CASSLVLAGGRDTQYF.

This clonotype has more than one count but fewer than ten. V is TRBV20-1 and J is TRBJ1-4, with D maybe TRBD1 (5 bases). Germline loops: CDR1 DFQATT, CDR2 SNEGSKA (reference sequence). This CDR3 is 14 amino acids long. Between the trimmed V and J ends, which lost 6 bases and 8 bases, there was a span of 19 bases. For the CDR3, the DNA is TGCAGTGCCCTAAGCCGGGGGGGTAACGAAAAACTGTTTTTT. It is translated as CSALSRGGNEKLFF.

V gene TRBV20-1 combines with J gene TRBJ2-2; TRBD2 matches at 9 bases. Trimming cost V 1 base and J 3 bases; bases outside gene matches: 9. CDR1 and CDR2 from the germline V gene are DFQATT and SNEGSKA (reference sequence). The CDR3 spans 17 residues. The CDR3 sequence is CSARVTSGQGYTGELFF. The CDR3 nucleotides read TGCAGTGCTAGAGTTACTAGCGGGCAAGGATACACCGGGGAGCTGTTTTTT.

Comments on this clonotype: A read error may explain this, as a much larger clone is one base away. The rearrangement uses TRBV7-6 and TRBJ2-1; TRBD1 matches 9 bases. Germline V lookup: CDR1 SGHVS, CDR2 FNYEAQ. This CDR3 contains 14 residues. The CDR3 nucleotides read TGTGCTAGCAGCCGGGACAGGGTGGCGGATGAGCAGTTCTTC. It encodes CASSRDRVADEQFF.

J is TRBJ2-7 and V is TRBV10-3; 9 positions match TRBD1. The CDR3 sequence is 14 residues long. V was clipped by 6 bases and J by 5 bases; unmatched bases: 8. Germline CDR1 ENHRY, CDR2 SYGVKD. DNA for the CDR3: TGTGCCATCAGGACCGGGACAGGGAGCGACGAGCAGTACTTC. This encodes CAIRTGTGSDEQYF.

The V and J genes are TRBV4-3 and TRBJ2-6; TRBD1 might be the D (7 bases). CDR3 length: 17 amino acids. Between the trimmed V and J ends, which lost 4 bases and 0 bases, there was a span of 13 bases. CDR1 is LGHNA, CDR2 YSLEER, per germline. CDR3 loop: CASSRRGASSGANVLTF. The CDR3 bases are TGCGCCAGCAGCCGCAGGGGGGCGAGCTCTGGGGCCAACGTCCTGACTTTC.

This clonotype was recorded many times. The gene calls are TRBV7-2 and TRBJ1-5; 8 nucleotides line up with TRBD1. CDR1 is SGHTA, CDR2 FQGNSA, per germline. This CDR3 comprises 14 residues. Losses at the gene ends were 3 bases for V and 7 bases for J; bases not matched to a gene: 5. This chain's CDR3 is CASSLRQGLQPQHF. The CDR3 region has the DNA TGTGCCAGCAGCTTGCGACAGGGGTTGCAGCCCCAGCATTTT.

This chain connects TRBV30 to TRBJ2-7, with D unclear. The germline gives CDR1 GTSNPN, CDR2 SVGIG (reference sequence). V shed 0 bases and J shed 3 bases, with 6 bases lying between them. The CDR3 has 12 residues. For the CDR3, the DNA is TGTGCCTGGAGTGTAGTCGACTACGAGCAGTACTTC. Its protein is CAWSVVDYEQYF.

This clonotype was recorded many times. J is TRBJ1-1 and V is TRBV29-1, with TRBD1 identical over 9 bases. Per the germline V gene, CDR1 is SQVTM and CDR2 is ANQGSEA. Trimming removed 6 bases from V and 13 bases from J; junction bases left unmatched: 9. The CDR3 has 11 amino acids. CDR3 sequence: CSVAGTGLHFF. CDR3 bases: TGCAGCGTGGCCGGGACAGGGCTTCATTTCTTT.

Comments on this clonotype: A read error is possible here, since a much larger clone lies one base away. V is TRBV20-1 and J is TRBJ2-5, with TRBD2 identical over 7 bases. This CDR3 region has 14 residues. V dropped 3 bases and J dropped 5; count of bases not matched to a gene: 9. Looked up from germline, CDR1 is DFQATT and CDR2 is SNEGSKA (reference sequence). In DNA, the CDR3 is TGCAGTGCTAGGTCGACTAGCTTCCGGGAGACCCAGTACTTC. This gives the protein CSARSTSFRETQYF.

This clonotype was seen many times. The chain couples TRBV28 to TRBJ1-1, with 8 bases that match TRBD1. V lost 6 bases to trimming and J lost 5 bases; unmatched junction nucleotides: 8. CDR3 size: 14 residues. Germline CDR1 is MDHEN and CDR2 is SYDVKM. The CDR3 reads CASSAGTGRTEAFF. For the CDR3, the DNA is TGTGCCAGCAGCGCCGGGACAGGTCGAACTGAAGCTTTCTTT.

This clonotype showed up just a few times. The CDR3 here is CASSSGDRTGGELFF. The DNA for the CDR3 is TGCGCCAGCAGCTCGGGGGACCGGACAGGCGGGGAGCTGTTTTTT. This chain uses TRBV5-1 with TRBJ2-2, with D perhaps TRBD1 (7 bases). The CDR3 contains 15 residues. The germline V gene has CDR1 SGHRS and CDR2 YFSETQ. V dropped 3 bases and J dropped 7 bases, with 16 bases sitting between them.

This clonotype has a count of ten or more. The gene calls are TRBV7-9 and TRBJ2-7; D remains unclear. Trimming pared 8 bases from V and 3 bases from J, leaving 8 bases between. The CDR3 length is 11 residues. The germline V gene has CDR1 SEHNR and CDR2 FQNEAQ (reference sequence). The CDR3 bases are TGTGCCAGCTCCGGTCTCTACGAGCAGTACTTC. Protein sequence: CASSGLYEQYF.